The 11 T cell receptor beta chains below come from one sample, sequenced in a study of blood T cell repertoires in COVID-19. The method was immunoSEQ multiplex PCR; TCRdb's version includes in-frame clones alone and lacks a portion of them. Among some 120,000 clones listed, roughly 86% were seen once. The specimen was peripheral blood. These receptors came from a middle-aged man with acute or convalescent COVID-19.

This clone turned up a few times. The genes are TRBV11-3 and TRBJ2-2; 7 nucleotides line up with TRBD1. The CDR3 is 16 residues long. The trim removed 3 bases at V and 4 bases at J, leaving 8 bases unmatched. CDR1 and CDR2 from the germline V gene are SGHNT and YENEEA. CDR3 in amino acids: CASSLATGTATGELFF. The CDR3 region has the DNA TGTGCCAGCAGCTTGGCGACCGGGACAGCCACCGGGGAGCTGTTTTTT. Supplemented by reference TRBV11-3 and TRBJ2-2, the full variable domain reads EAGVVQSPRYKIIEKKQPVAFWCNPISGHNTLYWYLQNLGQGPELLIRYENEEAVDDSQLPKDRFSAERLKGVDSTLKIQPAELGDSAVYLCASSLATGTATGELFFGEGSRLTVL.

This sequence joins TRBV5-1 and TRBJ2-7, with D maybe TRBD2 (5 bases). V was cut by 2 bases and J by 4 bases, with 7 bases left in between. The germline CDR1 and CDR2 sequences are SGHRS and YFSETQ. The CDR3 is made up of 12 amino acids. In nucleotides, the CDR3 is TGCGCCAGCAGCTTAGGCGGGTACGAGCAGTACTTC. Its protein is CASSLGGYEQYF.

V gene TRBV6-1 combines with J gene TRBJ2-1; perhaps TRBD2 as D (5 bases). The V and J ends lost 0 bases and 0 bases respectively, with 9 bases between them. Germline loops: CDR1 MNHNS, CDR2 SASEGT. CDR3 size: 16 residues. This chain's CDR3 is CASSEAVGSSYNEQFF. For the CDR3, the DNA is TGTGCCAGCAGTGAAGCTGTAGGGAGCTCCTACAATGAGCAGTTCTTC.

The chain is built from TRBV6-5 and TRBJ2-2; weak D call: TRBD1 (5 bases). With 7 bases removed from V and 4 bases from J, the gap between germline ends came to 13 bases. Germline V lookup: CDR1 MNHEY, CDR2 SVGAGI. CDR3 length: 14 residues. The CDR3 is CASILSGSTGELFF. The DNA for the CDR3 is TGTGCCAGCATCCTATCAGGGTCCACCGGGGAGCTGTTTTTT.

Regarding this clone: At one boundary the junction diverges from the germline segment, which might be a read error. The chain links TRBV7-7 to TRBJ2-1, with TRBD1 as a possible D gene (6 bases). Germline V gives CDR1 SSHAT, CDR2 FNYEAQ (reference sequence). The CDR3 consists of 14 residues. The CDR3: CASSLDSVGGEQFF. The CDR3 nucleotides are TGTGCTAGCAGCTTAGACTCCGTAGGGGGTGAGCAGTTCTTC.

The V and J genes are TRBV30 and TRBJ1-2, with D perhaps TRBD1 (5 bases). There are 12 residues in the CDR3. Per germline, CDR1 GTSNPN and CDR2 SVGIG (reference sequence). V lost 1 base to trimming and J lost 9 bases, with 12 bases between them. The CDR3 region has the DNA TGTGCCTGGAGTGAGGGGCCGGTGAGCTACACCTTC. Its protein product is CAWSEGPVSYTF.

V is TRBV6-5 and J is TRBJ1-2; 7 bases match TRBD1. The trim removed 6 bases at V and 5 bases at J, leaving 9 bases unmatched. The CDR3 extends over 14 amino acids. Germline V lookup: CDR1 MNHEY, CDR2 SVGAGI. CDR3 sequence reads: CASSPLQGKYGYTF. In DNA form, the CDR3 reads TGTGCCAGCAGCCCGTTACAGGGGAAGTATGGCTACACCTTC.

The V gene is TRBV5-6, the J gene TRBJ1-1, with 8 bases lining up with TRBD1. The CDR3 spans 16 residues. V shed 0 bases, J shed 1 base, and the junction held 5 bases outside the gene matches. Looked up from germline, CDR1 is SGHDT and CDR2 is YYEEEE. The CDR3 loop is CASSLGTGKGNTEAFF. The DNA of the CDR3 is TGTGCCAGCAGCTTGGGGACAGGGAAGGGGAACACTGAAGCTTTCTTT.

V is TRBV6-5 and J is TRBJ1-2, with a weak D call TRBD1 (5 bases). The CDR3 has 12 residues. Germline assignment: CDR1 MNHEY and CDR2 SVGAGI. V lost 8 bases and J 7 bases, leaving 14 bases between the germline ends. CDR3 region: CASLGGDGGYTF. The CDR3 DNA is TGTGCCAGCTTAGGAGGGGATGGTGGCTACACCTTC.

The gene calls are TRBV20-1 and TRBJ2-2, with TRBD1 identical over 10 bases. Trimming at V came to 3 bases and at J to 6 bases, leaving 7 bases not matched to a gene. The CDR3 runs 15 residues. Germline values: CDR1 DFQATT, CDR2 SNEGSKA (reference sequence). The CDR3 spells CSASTGQGLAGELFF. The CDR3, as DNA: TGCAGTGCTAGTACGGGACAGGGGCTAGCCGGGGAGCTGTTTTTT.

The rearrangement links TRBV5-1 to TRBJ2-3; the D is unclear. CDR3 size: 13 residues. Trimming cost V 4 bases and J 5 bases, with 11 bases left between them. The germline gives CDR1 SGHRS, CDR2 YFSETQ. CDR3 sequence reads: CASSPRGRDTQYF. The DNA of the CDR3 is TGCGCCAGCAGCCCGAGAGGCAGAGATACGCAGTATTTT.